This is a list of T cell receptor beta chains from one sample in a study of blood T cell repertoires in COVID-19. Generated by immunoSEQ multiplex PCR, the TCRdb table keeps only in-frame clones and is missing some. This table holds a few hundred thousand clones, about four fifths found once. Sequencing was performed on peripheral blood. The receptors were gathered from a woman aged 18-35 years with acute or convalescent COVID-19. Both conserved end residues are part of each CDR3. Fields, in order: V gene, CDR3 protein.

v_gene: TRBV7-9; CDR3aa: CASSLWGGTEAFF
v_gene: TRBV7-9; CDR3aa: CASSREETQYF
v_gene: TRBV11-2; CDR3aa: CASSSGTGNTEAFF
v_gene: TRBV5-4; CDR3aa: CASRDSGRAYNEQFF
v_gene: TRBV18; CDR3aa: CASSPGTSWYTDTQYF
v_gene: TRBV7-3; CDR3aa: CASSLGGNYEQYF
v_gene: TRBV6-2/TRBV6-3; CDR3aa: CASSDWQGDMYQETQYF
v_gene: TRBV30; CDR3aa: CAWSVPWGGDQPQHF
v_gene: TRBV5-1; CDR3aa: CASSLGVGGAYEQYF
v_gene: TRBV25-1; CDR3aa: CASSGSGSNEQFF
v_gene: TRBV7-9; CDR3aa: CASSPTASTDTQYF
v_gene: TRBV13; CDR3aa: CASSSAWSPEAFF
v_gene: TRBV7-2; CDR3aa: CASSLKAGASGSGAYEQYF
v_gene: TRBV7-9; CDR3aa: CASSFVSAGTPLHF
v_gene: TRBV5-1; CDR3aa: CASRRTGRNSPLHF
v_gene: TRBV30; CDR3aa: CAWSVREVGELFF
v_gene: TRBV15; CDR3aa: CATSTRDRGSTNEKLFF
v_gene: TRBV5-4; CDR3aa: CASSLGGTFEQYF
v_gene: TRBV7-2; CDR3aa: CASSSGNEQYF
v_gene: TRBV6-4; CDR3aa: CASSDSLPLHF
v_gene: TRBV27; CDR3aa: CASSLSRGLGNTIYF
v_gene: TRBV6-6; CDR3aa: CASSPSLVLSYNEQFF
v_gene: TRBV4-3; CDR3aa: CASSQGLAAAYEQYF
v_gene: TRBV5-4; CDR3aa: CASSLATGTPYEQYF
v_gene: TRBV19; CDR3aa: CASSTLDRLYGYTF
v_gene: TRBV6-5; CDR3aa: CASSLRRDTYGYTF
v_gene: TRBV18; CDR3aa: CASSPGEAIHEMNTEAFF
v_gene: TRBV4-3; CDR3aa: CASSQDEGRSYGYTF
v_gene: TRBV19; CDR3aa: CASSSLYNSPLHF
v_gene: TRBV6-2/TRBV6-3; CDR3aa: CASSRPGYNEQFF
v_gene: TRBV7-8; CDR3aa: CASSRDPTSGGGPQYF
v_gene: TRBV19; CDR3aa: CASSKGTGGANGYTF
v_gene: TRBV7-9; CDR3aa: CASGFRDGSPDNEQFF
v_gene: TRBV5-1; CDR3aa: CASSLGLRERAGELFF
v_gene: TRBV7-7; CDR3aa: CASSSGLAGGDTGELFF
v_gene: TRBV7-8; CDR3aa: CASSSGLAGDPQETQYF
v_gene: TRBV28; CDR3aa: CASSGVRQGDSPLHF
v_gene: TRBV14; CDR3aa: CASSQDGGGTGYGYTF
v_gene: TRBV7-2; CDR3aa: CASTSQGYDNEQFF
v_gene: TRBV9; CDR3aa: CASSVGYRANEKLFF